This is a list of T cell receptor beta chains from one sample in a study of T cell responses to AZD1222 COVID-19 vaccine. Generated by immunoSEQ multiplex PCR, the TCRdb table keeps only in-frame clones and is missing some. The sample holds about 160,000 clones; about 90% are singletons and the top ten take roughly 4.4%. Material: peripheral blood, obtained on day 0 of MenACWY control vaccination. The receptors originated from an adult in good health. CDR3s include the opening cysteine and the closing phenylalanine or tryptophan.

v_call	j_call	cdr3_aa
TRBV5-1	TRBJ2-2	CASSLDTVAGELFF
TRBV19	TRBJ1-5	CASSVHRDRGNQPQHF
TRBV21-1	TRBJ1-6	CASIPRGQASYNSPLHF
TRBV7-2	TRBJ2-5	CASSLARGLVEETQYF
TRBV11-3	TRBJ2-3	CASSLQGAVTDTQYF
TRBV4-1	TRBJ1-1	CASSQDGHSNTEAFF
TRBV28	TRBJ1-3	CASISRGYSGNTIYF
TRBV4-2	TRBJ2-7	CASSQVGSYEQYF
TRBV6-5	TRBJ1-5	CASQGSNQPQHF
TRBV19	TRBJ2-5	CASRGGLAGGIGETQYF
TRBV19	TRBJ1-5	CASSISGTRSQPQHF
TRBV28	TRBJ2-1	CASSLVGASSYNEQFF
TRBV5-1	TRBJ1-2	CASSRDPGLRSYGYTF
TRBV2	TRBJ1-2	CASSGDRVYGYTF
TRBV6-5	TRBJ1-2	CASFKRAGAARGYTF
TRBV7-9	TRBJ1-4	CASSPLEKLFF
TRBV2	TRBJ1-4	CASSPGDANEKLFF
TRBV24-1	TRBJ2-3	CATSGRLAGEGDTQYF
TRBV12-3/TRBV12-4	TRBJ1-2	CASRRGGLSGYTF
TRBV7-8	TRBJ1-1	CASSRGQQNTEAFF
TRBV6-5	TRBJ1-2	CASPHGGEDYGYTF
TRBV6-2/TRBV6-3	TRBJ1-1	CASSYSRMNTEAFF
TRBV20-1	TRBJ1-1	CSASPWTGGYTEAFF
TRBV18	TRBJ2-7	CASSPPVAGDYEQYF
TRBV11-1	TRBJ1-2	CASSGQNYGYTF
TRBV7-8	TRBJ1-5	CASSQGQGLNQPQHF
TRBV27	TRBJ1-5	CASSFGGAGPQHF
TRBV19	TRBJ1-6	CASADIPSSYNSPLHF
TRBV5-5	TRBJ2-6	CASSSPDRAGANVLTF
TRBV6-5	TRBJ1-2	CASSPPGGFYGYTF
TRBV4-3	TRBJ1-1	CASSQTLRGDFKGTEAFF
TRBV10-3	TRBJ1-1	CAISDPGPNTEAFF
TRBV30	TRBJ1-3	CAWSVGTGTYSSSGNTIYF
TRBV6-2/TRBV6-3	TRBJ1-4	CASSYFGPNEKLFF
TRBV15	TRBJ1-3	CATSRGTVSASGNTIYF
TRBV2	TRBJ1-5	CASSDKGRIQPQHF
TRBV9	TRBJ2-5	CASSSGLAGGRETQYF
TRBV27	TRBJ1-2	CASSLYPGIYGYTF
TRBV11-3	TRBJ2-1	CASSNRRPSYNEQFF
TRBV11-2	TRBJ2-5	CASSLGHLGQETQYF
TRBV5-1	TRBJ2-5	CASSLGQASRGETQYF
TRBV5-8	TRBJ2-7	CASSSGTARGYEQYF
TRBV24-1	TRBJ2-6	CATSVTGANVLTF
TRBV19	TRBJ1-1	CASNGGYTEAFF
TRBV19	TRBJ1-5	CASSPQGRGQPQHF
TRBV28	TRBJ2-6	CASSFLLAPGANVLTF
TRBV5-1	TRBJ1-3	CASSLGDRDVNTIYF
TRBV15	TRBJ2-7	CATSGSGTAYEQYF
TRBV5-1	TRBJ1-5	CASSPKGGSGNQPQHF
TRBV13	TRBJ2-2	CASSRGPILNTGELFF
TRBV9	TRBJ1-1	CASSVGGKRRTTEAFF
TRBV6-5	TRBJ2-3	CASSSGRRDTQYF
TRBV15	TRBJ1-5	CATSRDIGGQPQHF
TRBV12-3/TRBV12-4	TRBJ1-4	CASSHSGEKLFF
TRBV6-2/TRBV6-3	TRBJ2-7	CASSYETGLGLGTYEQYF
TRBV28	TRBJ2-1	CASSLGGLGSYNEQFF
TRBV27	TRBJ1-1	CASSSVGGQNTEAFF
TRBV19	TRBJ1-1	CASILWGLRTEAFF
TRBV19	TRBJ1-2	CASSIAAENYGYTF
TRBV5-6	TRBJ1-1	CASSPSNQGHREAFF